The 30 T cell receptor beta chains listed next were all sequenced from one sample in a study of cytotoxic CD8 clonotypes in ibrutinib-treated CLL. Repertoires were generated with immunoSEQ multiplex PCR, while TCRdb's copy carries only in-frame clones and drops some. The table includes roughly 130,000 clones, approximately 90% detected once. Sequencing used PBMCs, obtained after 12 months of ibrutinib treatment. The receptors originated from a human donor with chronic lymphocytic leukemia.

This clone came up a few times. The chain couples TRBV5-1 to TRBJ2-3, with TRBD1 matching 9 bases. The CDR3 is 15 amino acids. Germline V lookup: CDR1 SGHRS, CDR2 YFSETQ. After removal of 0 bases from V and 1 base from J, the junction contained 0 bases not matched to a gene. CDR3 in amino acids: CASSLGDRGTDTQYF. CDR3 DNA: TGCGCCAGCAGCTTGGGGGACAGGGGCACAGATACGCAGTATTTT.

This sequence joins TRBV28 and TRBJ1-3; D is unclear. Germline V gene lookup returns CDR1 MDHEN and CDR2 SYDVKM. V was cut by 7 bases and J by 0 bases, with 16 bases left in between. The CDR3 is 16 amino acids. DNA of the CDR3: TGTGCCAGCACCCCAATCGGGCTGTCCTCTGGAAACACCATATATTTT. Its translation is CASTPIGLSSGNTIYF.

CDR3 region: CAISDASAATNYGYTF. CDR3 nucleotides: TGTGCCATCAGTGATGCGTCAGCAGCTACTAACTATGGCTACACCTTC. The chain carries TRBV10-3 and TRBJ1-2; no clear D. CDR3 size: 16 residues. Trimming took 3 bases from V and 0 from J, leaving 14 bases between them. Looked up from germline, CDR1 is ENHRY and CDR2 is SYGVKD.

The V gene is TRBV5-4, the J gene TRBJ1-1; 7 bases are a match to TRBD1. Germline lookup yields CDR1 SGHNT and CDR2 YYREEE (reference sequence). V dropped 4 bases and J dropped 2; count of bases not matched to a gene: 5. This CDR3 contains 14 residues. The CDR3 DNA sequence: TGTGCCAGCAGCCCCGGGACAGTTAACACTGAAGCTTTCTTT. This codes for CASSPGTVNTEAFF.

The V and J genes are TRBV5-4 and TRBJ2-5; D is perhaps TRBD2 (6 bases). Trimming removed 0 bases at V and 4 bases at J, with 10 bases between. Germline CDR1 is SGHNT and CDR2 is YYREEE (reference sequence). CDR3 length: 14 amino acids. CDR3 loop: CASSLDGSIETQYF. The CDR3 region has the DNA TGTGCCAGCAGCTTGGACGGGAGCATAGAGACCCAGTACTTC.

The V and J genes are TRBV9 and TRBJ2-2; TRBD1 is a possible D gene (6 bases). CDR3 size: 16 residues. Trimming shortened V by 3 bases and J by 1 base, and 13 bases separated the two germline ends. Germline V gene sequence: CDR1 SGDLS, CDR2 YYNGEE. The CDR3 is CASSALGQRNTGELFF. The CDR3 nucleotides are TGTGCCAGCAGCGCCTTAGGACAGAGGAACACCGGGGAGCTGTTTTTT. The whole variable domain, filled in from reference TRBV9 and TRBJ2-2, reads DSGVTQTPKHLITATGQRVTLRCSPRSGDLSVYWYQQSLDQGLQFLIQYYNGEERAKGNILERFSAQQFPDLHSELNLSSLELGDSALYFCASSALGQRNTGELFFGEGSRLTVL.

A few counts support this clone. The gene calls are TRBV30 and TRBJ2-7; D perhaps matches TRBD2 (6 bases). The CDR3 length is 14 residues. V gave up 0 bases and J gave up 3 bases, with 12 bases separating them. In germline, CDR1 is GTSNPN, CDR2 SVGIG (reference sequence). Here the CDR3 reads CAWSVGGGDYEQYF. In DNA form, the CDR3 reads TGTGCCTGGAGTGTAGGTGGAGGGGACTACGAGCAGTACTTC.

The rearrangement uses TRBV6-5 and TRBJ1-4; D uncertain. The CDR3 has 15 amino acids. Germline V gives CDR1 MNHEY, CDR2 SVGAGI. V lost 5 bases and J lost 4, with 14 bases in between. The CDR3 nucleotides read TGTGCCAGCAGTCTTTCGGGGTGGGGTAATGAAAAACTGTTTTTT. Protein sequence: CASSLSGWGNEKLFF.

The rearrangement uses TRBV7-2 and TRBJ2-7; D might be TRBD1 (6 bases). Trimming cost V 2 bases and J 4 bases, with 27 bases left between them. Germline lookup yields CDR1 SGHTA and CDR2 FQGNSA. This CDR3 is 19 amino acids long. CDR3 nucleotides: TGTGCCAGCAGCTTATTTTGGGGGCCTCGGGGTGACCTTAAATACGAGCAGTACTTC. It translates to CASSLFWGPRGDLKYEQYF.

The rearrangement uses TRBV7-2 and TRBJ2-1; a weak D match, TRBD1 (5 bases). The CDR3 runs 12 residues. V was clipped by 5 bases and J by 10 bases, with 12 bases between them. Germline V lookup: CDR1 SGHTA, CDR2 FQGNSA. Here the CDR3 reads CASSKGVGEQFF. DNA for the CDR3: TGTGCCAGCAGCAAAGGGGTGGGCGAGCAGTTCTTC.

This clone was seen only once. The chain carries TRBV15 and TRBJ2-5; D might be TRBD1 (6 bases). Germline CDR1 reads LNHNV; CDR2 reads YYDKDF (reference sequence). The CDR3 is 14 residues long. V lost 3 bases to trimming and J lost 4 bases, with 12 bases between them. The CDR3 DNA reads as TGTGCCACCAGCAGTGCTACAGGGAGAGAGACCCAGTACTTC. This sequence encodes CATSSATGRETQYF.

The genes are TRBV7-9 and TRBJ1-1; 8 bases agree with TRBD1. Germline CDR1 and CDR2: SEHNR and FQNEAQ (reference sequence). CDR3 length equals 13 residues. J lost 8 bases, V lost 2 bases, and 4 bases had no gene match. CDR3 sequence reads: CASSLQGALEAFF. In DNA form, the CDR3 reads TGTGCCAGCAGCTTACAGGGGGCGCTGGAAGCTTTCTTT.

This chain uses TRBV28 with TRBJ1-1; D ambiguous. The germline V gene has CDR1 MDHEN and CDR2 SYDVKM. Between the trimmed V and J ends, which lost 3 bases and 5 bases, there was a span of 13 bases. The CDR3 contains 14 residues. CDR3 nucleotide sequence: TGTGCCAGCAGTTTTCGGGGAACAAGAACTGAAGCTTTCTTT. Protein: CASSFRGTRTEAFF. Supplemented by reference TRBV28 and TRBJ1-1, the full variable domain reads DVKVTQSSRYLVKRTGEKVFLECVQDMDHENMFWYRQDPGLGLRLIYFSYDVKMKEKGDIPEGYSVSREKKERFSLILESASTNQTSMYLCASSFRGTRTEAFFGQGTRLTVV.

This clone was picked up a small number of times. The chain couples TRBV19 to TRBJ2-2; D gene unclear. CDR1 is LNHDA and CDR2 is SQIVND in the germline V gene (reference sequence). Trimming left V 5 bases short and J 7 bases short, with 11 bases between. The length of the CDR3 is 13 residues. In nucleotides, the CDR3 is TGTGCCAGTAGTCCCCGTCCAAACGGGGAGCTGTTTTTT. This translates into CASSPRPNGELFF.

The chain combines TRBV5-1 with TRBJ1-5; D ambiguous. Germline V gene data show CDR1 as SGHRS and CDR2 as YFSETQ. Between the trimmed V and J ends, which lost 4 bases and 1 base, there was a span of 9 bases. The CDR3 sequence is 14 residues long. The CDR3 loop reads CASSPWASNQPQHF. DNA for the CDR3: TGCGCCAGCAGCCCCTGGGCCAGCAATCAGCCCCAGCATTTT.

J is TRBJ2-5 and V is TRBV6-6, with TRBD2 as a possible D gene (6 bases). The V and J ends lost 2 bases and 3 bases respectively, with 10 bases between them. This CDR3 has 14 residues. CDR1 MNHNY and CDR2 SVGAGI come from the germline V gene (reference sequence). This chain's CDR3 is CASSYGTGEETQYF. In DNA, the CDR3 is TGTGCCAGCAGTTACGGGACTGGGGAAGAGACCCAGTACTTC.

This chain links TRBV9 with TRBJ1-2; D call uncertain. V was pared by 4 bases and J by 0 bases, with 7 bases between. The length of the CDR3 is 13 residues. The germline gives CDR1 SGDLS, CDR2 YYNGEE. CDR3 coding DNA: TGTGCCAGCAGCCTGGGGACTAACTATGGCTACACCTTC. Protein sequence: CASSLGTNYGYTF.

The chain couples TRBV25-1 to TRBJ2-5; D may be TRBD2 (5 bases). The V end was cut by 3 bases, the J end by 4 bases, with 12 bases between. The germline CDR1 and CDR2 sequences are MGHDK and SYGVNS. The CDR3 consists of 14 residues. DNA for the CDR3: TGTGCCAGCAGTGACCCCTTCGCGGGAGAGACCCAGTACTTC. Its protein is CASSDPFAGETQYF.

About this clone itself: Within the sample, other DNA sequences also encode this same CDR3. This sequence joins TRBV28 and TRBJ2-7; D is unclear. The CDR3 has 11 residues. V was pared by 4 bases and J by 3 bases, with 4 bases between. Germline CDR1 is MDHEN and CDR2 is SYDVKM. The CDR3 here is CASSSRYEQYF. DNA of the CDR3: TGTGCCAGCAGTTCCCGCTACGAGCAGTACTTC.

The V and J genes are TRBV20-1 and TRBJ1-1; D gene uncertain. The CDR3 has 10 amino acids. The germline gives CDR1 DFQATT, CDR2 SNEGSKA (reference sequence). The V gene lost 7 bases and the J gene lost 3 bases, with 6 bases spanning the gap. Here the CDR3 DNA reads TGCAGTGTTAGTCACACTGAAGCTTTCTTT. It codes for CSVSHTEAFF.

The rearrangement links TRBV19 to TRBJ2-1; perhaps TRBD1 as D (6 bases). From germline, CDR1 is LNHDA and CDR2 SQIVND (reference sequence). V was pared by 7 bases and J by 6 bases, with 16 bases between. The CDR3 length is 14 residues. Written as DNA, the CDR3 is TGTGCCAGTAAATTGGGTTCAGGGGTCAATGAGCAGTTCTTC. It yields the protein CASKLGSGVNEQFF.

The chain is built from TRBV7-3 and TRBJ2-5; no firm D call. CDR3 size: 13 residues. The germline V gene has CDR1 SGHTA and CDR2 FQGTGA. Trimming stripped 4 bases from V and 4 bases from J, with 10 bases between. The CDR3 sequence is CASSSPPIETQYF. For the CDR3, the DNA is TGTGCCAGCAGCTCTCCACCGATAGAGACCCAGTACTTC. Variable domain in full (rest from reference TRBV7-3 and TRBJ2-5): GAGVSQTPSNKVTEKGKYVELRCDPISGHTALYWYRQSLGQGPEFLIYFQGTGAADDSGLPNDRFFAVRPEGSVSTLKIQRTERGDSAVYLCASSSPPIETQYFGPGTRLLVL.

J is TRBJ1-4 and V is TRBV19; D uncertain. V lost 8 bases, J lost 7 bases, and 14 bases lay in between. Germline lookup yields CDR1 LNHDA and CDR2 SQIVND (reference sequence). The length of the CDR3 is 13 residues. The CDR3: CASLSLPPEKLFF. CDR3 nucleotides: TGTGCCAGTCTTAGCCTACCACCTGAAAAACTGTTTTTT.

The CDR3 DNA reads TGTGCCAGTAGCCCCGGGACAGCCGTCGAAAAACTGTTTTTT. Translating gives CASSPGTAVEKLFF. The chain has TRBV19 and TRBJ1-4; TRBD1 matches at 7 bases. The germline CDR1 and CDR2 sequences are LNHDA and SQIVND (reference sequence). Trimming at V came to 6 bases and at J to 8 bases, leaving 9 bases not matched to a gene. This CDR3 comprises 14 residues.

This chain connects TRBV11-2 to TRBJ2-1, with TRBD2 matching over 9 bases. The V gene end was trimmed by 2 bases and the J gene end by 15 bases; junction bases not matched to a gene: 11. The CDR3 runs to 14 residues. CDR1 is SGHAT, CDR2 FQNNGV, per germline. The CDR3 region is CASSLSLAGDFLFF. The DNA of the CDR3 is TGTGCCAGCAGCTTATCGTTAGCGGGAGATTTCTTGTTCTTC.

This chain links TRBV30 with TRBJ2-7, with D possibly being TRBD2 (5 bases). The CDR3 length is 13 residues. Germline values: CDR1 GTSNPN, CDR2 SVGIG (reference sequence). With 0 bases removed from V and 0 bases from J, the gap between germline ends came to 6 bases. CDR3 residues: CAWSVGNSYEQYF. DNA of the CDR3: TGTGCCTGGAGTGTCGGGAACTCCTACGAGCAGTACTTC.

The chain links TRBV2 to TRBJ1-5; D gene uncertain. The V gene's germline CDR1 is SNHLY and CDR2 FYNNEI. V was pared by 2 bases and J by 11 bases, with 10 bases between. This CDR3 region has 12 residues. The CDR3 reads CASSELQGSQHF. The CDR3 coding sequence is TGTGCCAGCAGTGAACTCCAAGGGTCCCAGCATTTT.

The sample holds one count of this clone. V is TRBV7-2 and J is TRBJ2-7, with TRBD2 identical over 11 bases. With 7 bases clipped from V and 3 bases from J, the junction kept 14 bases outside the gene matches. Germline CDR1 SGHTA, CDR2 FQGNSA. This CDR3 contains 17 residues. CDR3 amino acids: CASISRPGTSGLYEQYF. For the CDR3, the DNA is TGTGCCAGCATTTCCCGGCCCGGGACTAGCGGACTCTACGAGCAGTACTTC.

The rearrangement links TRBV6-5 to TRBJ1-5; D is undetermined. V lost 2 bases and J 5 bases, leaving 10 bases between the germline ends. CDR3 size: 14 residues. The V gene's germline CDR1 is MNHEY and CDR2 SVGAGI. DNA of the CDR3: TGTGCCAGCAGTTACAGGCTTGGCGATCAGCCCCAGCATTTT. Protein sequence: CASSYRLGDQPQHF.

This sequence joins TRBV5-4 and TRBJ2-3, with D perhaps matching TRBD1 (6 bases). The germline gives CDR1 SGHNT, CDR2 YYREEE (reference sequence). The CDR3 runs 15 residues. V was cut by 5 bases and J by 2 bases, with 15 bases left in between. In DNA, the CDR3 is TGTGCCAGCAGGCATCGAGGGGGAAACACAGATACGCAGTATTTT. Protein: CASRHRGGNTDTQYF. Using reference TRBV5-4 and TRBJ2-3 for the parts outside the CDR3, the full variable domain is ETGVTQSPTHLIKTRGQQVTLRCSSQSGHNTVSWYQQALGQGPQFIFQYYREEENGRGNFPPRFSGLQFPNYSSELNVNALELDDSALYLCASRHRGGNTDTQYFGPGTRLTVL.